This is a list of T cell receptor beta chains from one sample in a study of cytomegalovirus exposure and HLA in healthy donors. Data came from immunoSEQ multiplex PCR; TCRdb stores just in-frame clones and leaves some out. The sample includes 120,000 to 150,000 clones, about 89% of them seen just once. The sequencing input was PBMCs. The receptors here all came from a man younger than 35 in good health and CMV-seronegative. Each CDR3 is given without its conserved first and last residue. D genes are given only for firm matches.

CDR3 length	V gene	D gene	J gene	CDR3 protein
13	TRBV7-9	TRBD1	TRBJ2-1	ASSRTMTGSNEQF
15	TRBV28	TRBD1	TRBJ2-5	ASRRTHGQGAVETQY
12	TRBV5-1	NA	TRBJ1-3	ASSLDISGNTIY
12	TRBV7-2	TRBD1	TRBJ2-7	ASSRDRGLNEQY
12	TRBV13	TRBD2	TRBJ2-3	ASSKGLAPDTQY
10	TRBV7-8	NA	TRBJ2-7	ASSLRRGEQY
11	TRBV27	TRBD1	TRBJ2-5	ASSPRDRGNQY
11	TRBV27	NA	TRBJ2-7	ASSFRGSYEQY
16	TRBV30	TRBD2	TRBJ2-7	AWSVRFPRGGPTYEQY
13	TRBV2	TRBD1	TRBJ1-6	ASSAQGQANSPLH
13	TRBV2	TRBD1	TRBJ2-3	ASSDGQGQTDTQY
10	TRBV6-1	NA	TRBJ1-1	ASSGRGIEAF
14	TRBV4-1	TRBD2	TRBJ2-7	ASSQDQLAGAYEQY
12	TRBV11-2	TRBD2	TRBJ2-1	ASNLDLAGGEQF
14	TRBV9	TRBD2	TRBJ2-1	ASSPQSGLAPNEQF
14	TRBV5-6	TRBD1	TRBJ2-7	ASSFGGTGKGYEQY
14	TRBV7-6	TRBD2	TRBJ2-1	ASSLGNSGVTNEQF
13	TRBV5-1	TRBD2	TRBJ2-7	ASSLVAGGNNEQY
11	TRBV5-6	NA	TRBJ1-2	ASNPGGKYGYT
12	TRBV27	NA	TRBJ1-5	ASSSGTPYQPQH
14	TRBV11-2	TRBD2	TRBJ2-1	ASSAFPRTSHNEQF
15	TRBV9	NA	TRBJ2-1	ASSPNPRGRSYNEQF
11	TRBV11-3	NA	TRBJ2-7	ASSHRDNYEQY
11	TRBV4-3	NA	TRBJ2-1	ASSQGLVNEQF
13	TRBV19	NA	TRBJ1-4	ASSLLSGVNEKLF
12	TRBV7-9	TRBD1	TRBJ2-5	ASSLVRRGETQY
13	TRBV6-5	TRBD1	TRBJ1-2	ASSTGVTPNYGYT
13	TRBV7-9	NA	TRBJ1-1	ASSFRSDPGTEAF
13	TRBV6-6	TRBD1	TRBJ1-2	ASSYSRTGVDGYT
14	TRBV7-9	NA	TRBJ2-1	ASSQGRGLALYEQF
13	TRBV5-4	TRBD2	TRBJ2-1	ASTPAGGGWVEQF
14	TRBV27	NA	TRBJ2-7	ASSSGVGRNSYEQY
10	TRBV2	NA	TRBJ2-3	ASKGFTDTQY
11	TRBV7-9	NA	TRBJ2-2	ASSLTGSGELF
14	TRBV7-2	TRBD1	TRBJ2-5	ASSLVSGTGKETQY
12	TRBV9	NA	TRBJ1-4	ASSSAFSNEKLF
15	TRBV4-1	TRBD2	TRBJ2-1	ASSQDGTSGVYNEQF
13	TRBV5-4	NA	TRBJ1-2	ASSLAGDRPYGYT
11	TRBV19	NA	TRBJ1-4	ASGQELNEKLF
13	TRBV30	NA	TRBJ1-5	AWSGTGSNNQPQH
14	TRBV5-6	TRBD1	TRBJ2-1	ASSLAGTGTYNEQF
13	TRBV4-3	NA	TRBJ1-2	ASSQLPTGHYGYT
15	TRBV7-7	TRBD2	TRBJ2-1	ASSLAPSGSDGDEQF
16	TRBV18	TRBD2	TRBJ2-1	ASSPQEDSGGADNEQF
8	TRBV29-1	NA	TRBJ1-1	SARNTEAF